What follows is one TCR beta chain and its context. Its target is unknown. Germline V lookup: CDR1 SEHNR, CDR2 FQNEAQ (reference sequence). The CDR3 runs to 10 residues. Trimming took 5 bases from V and 8 from J, leaving 3 bases between them. This sample was taken from a study of T cell responses to AZD1222 COVID-19 vaccine. Study in general: Doses given second, at about 4 or about 12 weeks, were pooled.

The study, taken as a whole, reports: It should be noted that donors were predominantly white British and more often female, and clonal diversity was possibly underestimated. Two doses of AZD1222 preceded a rise in Spike-specific TCR breadth and depth. At 160-218 and 743-854, vaccine-associated CD4 TCRs were dominant, and they spanned spike.

The data were produced by immunoSEQ multiplex PCR, yet TCRdb's version contains in-frame clones alone and is incomplete. Among 150,000 to 200,000 clones listed, 92% were seen once. Sequences were derived from peripheral blood, sampled on day 0 of AZD1222 vaccination. This chain joins TRBV7-9 and TRBJ1-4, with no clear D. The source of this sequence is an adult in good health. CDR3 sequence reads: CASSGEKLFF. CDR3 bases: TGTGCCAGCAGCGGAGAAAAACTGTTTTTT. The full variable domain, in which reference TRBV7-9 and TRBJ1-4 provide the parts outside the CDR3, is DTGVSQNPRHKITKRGQNVTFRCDPISEHNRLYWYRQTLGQGPEFLTYFQNEAQLEKSRLLSDRFSAERPKGSFSTLEIQRTEQGDSAMYLCASSGEKLFFGSGTQLSVL.